This T cell receptor (beta chain) emerged from a study of cytomegalovirus exposure and HLA in healthy donors (dated by TCRdb to the late 2010s). General notes on the study: In an earlier analysis of some 610 of the donors, 276 Gb of sequence data and 117 million unique TCR beta sequences from 150 million to 200 million T cells were reported. About 300 gigabases of sequencing data and about 92 million unique TCR sequences made up an early release that covered some 640 HLA-typed donors. Among the approximately 400 genotyped donors, approximately 77% belonged to the genetic ancestry cluster associated with self-reported Caucasian donors. The study aimed to test whether signatures of past pathogen exposure could be identified by cataloging public T cell receptors. The T cell repertoires of around 670 subjects were profiled by immunosequencing and related to cytomegalovirus serostatus. In addition to the first cohort of roughly 700 subjects, a separate validation cohort of approximately 130 different subjects was used. To predict cytomegalovirus infection status, the study brought together high-throughput TCR immunosequencing, statistical association of individual TCRs with disease status, and machine learning. A later analysis re-examined previously published TCR beta repertoires from more than 600 donors and added high-resolution HLA genotyping to investigate patterns of TCR occurrence. In the later analysis, no new phenotypic data were used to find candidate immune exposures; instead, reliance was placed on TCR beta sequences and their occurrence across donors. An earlier analysis of approximately 640 of the donors applied high-throughput TCR beta sequencing to assess whether each TCR beta V gene segment acted as functional or pseudogenic. Donor age, sex, ethnicity and CMV serostatus were compiled together with the repertoire data. A later genetic analysis took genome-wide SNP genotypes for about three fifths of the 666 donors and used that subset as a discovery cohort. Every repertoire in the discovery cohort had been generated on one and the same sequencing platform. HLA typing included class I and class II loci at four-digit resolution. Typing coverage varied by locus: about 629-630 donors for A, B, C, DRB1 and DQB1; roughly 500 for DQA1; approximately 570 for DPA1; roughly 470 for DPB1. Five DR-DQ haplotypes were treated as single units for association and clustering because of strong linkage in the cohort. Among roughly 400 genotyped donors of the cohort, an average of around 240,000 unique TCR beta nucleotide sequences were sequenced per donor, around 20% of them non-productive. Results the study describes overall, beyond this receptor: It was suggested by the authors that the approach could potentially be generalized to other disease states and immunological phenotypes. In vitro tests confirmed that a few of the cytomegalovirus-associated TCR beta chains recognize cytomegalovirus antigens. Linkage disequilibrium might explain the correlated functional status among segregating V segments, but an unknown experimental factor could not be excluded. Because counts were too low, fewer than 20 rarely observed V segments, including chromosome 9 orphons, were excluded from the earlier analysis of a few hundred of the donors. The presence/absence analyses assumed that sequencing depth was roughly uniform across donors, and that assumption may not be true. A further reported finding was that TCR beta sequences accurately predicted the HLA-A and HLA-B alleles for most subjects in the first cohort. In the study, around 160 TCR beta chains were listed as associated with cytomegalovirus. Assigning TCR associations to individual alleles was difficult when HLA alleles, especially DR and DQ, strongly co-occurred. In both the original and validation cohorts, the classifier was reported to diagnose cytomegalovirus status with high specificity and sensitivity. For the cohort, immune exposure information was limited to CMV serostatus. V-gene and J-gene trimming of TCR beta chains was associated with a missense DCLRE1C variant in a later genetic analysis, and the association was replicated in an independent cohort. A later analysis found that TCR association rates varied across HLA loci, with DRB1 alleles showing the most associated TCRs and HLA-C alleles the fewest. In a later genetic analysis, fewer N-insertions in productive TCRs were reported among donors in an Asian-associated ancestry cluster than the roughly 710-donor mean. Several of the top co-occurrence clusters appeared to be linked to parvovirus B19, influenza, CMV and Epstein-Barr virus, according to a later analysis. This cohort had only TCR beta chains sequenced, and the lack of alpha or paired-chain data limited which features could be detected. Because some donors lacked HLA typing at each locus, the association tests relied only on the typed subset. A later analysis associated 16,951 TCR beta sequences with specific HLA alleles at a false discovery rate of 0.05. In a later analysis, HLA-associated TCR beta chains were found to be more clonally expanded and to have lower generation probabilities than equally common non-associated chains. A later analysis found that most CMV-associated TCR beta chains appeared HLA-restricted, with HLA associations seemingly driven largely by CMV exposure. Most TCR sequences were observed very rarely across donors, whereas some public TCRs were present in many individuals. In an earlier analysis of under 600 of the donors, most TCR beta V segments were observed in productive rearrangements about 87% or about 30% of the time, broadly matching IMGT annotations. A group of highly shared sequence variants was considered likely to be a technical artifact of the sequencing pipeline.

Libraries were prepared through the immunoSEQ multiplex PCR assay. The multiplex PCR relied on a mix of 60 forward primers for TCR Vbeta segments and 13 reverse primers for TCR Jbeta segments. Amplification of the CDR3 region of rearranged TCR beta genes was performed with a multiplex PCR assay on genomic DNA. The Illumina HiSeq System was used to sequence the amplified TCR beta libraries as 87-base-pair reads. Concerning the study's data processing: In a later analysis, tens of millions of unique TCR beta chains were counted across the approximately 670 repertoires, and roughly 11 million of these chains were shared by at least two donors. To remove PCR and sequencing errors, raw reads were error-corrected and collapsed into unique sequences using a nearest-neighbor algorithm that merged closely related sequences. CDR3 sequences were aligned to IMGT reference sequences to assign V, D and J gene segments. For a sequence to be retained, at least a six-nucleotide match to both a V gene segment and a J gene segment was required. Rearrangements were called productive when the CDR3 lacked stop codons and stayed in frame with V and J; all others were non-productive. Following IMGT convention, CDR3 was defined as the stretch from the second conserved V-encoded cysteine to the conserved J-encoded phenylalanine. The earlier analysis of fewer than 750 of the donors excluded sequences that lacked an unambiguous match to a single V gene segment. In an earlier analysis of a few hundred of the donors, V segments were called functional above 56.7% productive rearrangements and were called segregating when the between-donor standard deviation exceeded 5%. A statistical classification framework was developed to diagnose cytomegalovirus status using the catalog of TCR beta chain sequences. In a later analysis, V and J genes were assigned by comparing TCR nucleotide sequences against IMGT/GENE-DB human TR gene sequences. Using the TCRdist pipeline, a later analysis assigned CDR3 sequences along with most-parsimonious VDJ recombination scenarios. In a later analysis, each TCR beta chain was defined by its CDR3 amino acid sequence together with its V-gene family, and reads lacking a unique V-gene family were excluded. As a way to deal with suspected cross-contamination and a sequencing artifact, a later analysis dropped 450 to 600 nucleotide sequences that were highly shared and had low generation probability. In a later analysis, a clonal expansion index was calculated for each public chain from normalized within-repertoire ranks of inferred template counts. A later analysis computed generation probabilities with a VDJ recombination model fitted to out-of-frame rearrangements, and checked the results against IGoR. Hypergeometric tests were used in a later analysis to score TCR-TCR, TCR-HLA and TCR-CMV co-occurrence, with a repertoire-size bias correction applied to the TCR pairs. To estimate false discovery rates, a later analysis permuted the HLA or CMV assignments 20 times. In a later analysis, co-occurring TCRs were grouped using DBSCAN, with TCRdist sequence similarity added in when clustering inside HLA-allele-positive subsets. Repertoires with fewer than 30,000 or more than 120,000 public chains were left out of co-occurrence clustering, as were a handful of repertoires with anomalous nucleotide sharing. TCRdb took over this immuneACCESS table, retaining in-frame rearrangements with V and J assigned. Such tables are incomplete; in checked studies, under half of the missing clones stem from an unresolved V gene, and the remainder is unexplained. The V and J calls and clone size are taken from that table; D and trimming were inferred from the DNA. This sample holds around 150,000 clones; 50% to 75% were observed only once. The ten biggest clones cover approximately 7% of the sample.

Of note for this clone: The antigen this receptor binds is unknown. It has no much larger one-base neighbor in the sample; base qualities were not kept. The same CDR3 arises from other DNA sequences in this sample as well.

In total, approximately 700 healthy bone marrow donors made up the cohort. Cohort members were all nominally healthy when sampled, although unrecorded immune exposures were likely present. The donor was CMV seropositive and was included in the group of 300 or so seropositive cohort members. A peripheral blood sample was collected from each donor, and TCR beta sequencing was performed on peripheral blood mononuclear cells. The Qiagen DNeasy Blood Extraction Kit was used to extract genomic DNA from the blood cell samples. The receptor was isolated from an older woman in good health and CMV-seropositive. Sequenced input: PBMCs.

The CDR3 corresponds to CASSFRGTYGYTF. The DNA sequence is given as TGTGCCAGCAGTTTCAGGGGGACATATGGCTACACCTTC. The sequence joins TRBV27 to TRBJ1-2; 7 bases in between match TRBD1. The CDR3, from cysteine to phenylalanine, totals 13 residues. Of all the DNA, just the CDR3 is kept, 39 bases in frame from base 1. Trimmed from V: 3 bases; trimmed from J: 5 bases; junction bases lacking a gene match: 3. CDR1 MNHEY and CDR2 SMNVEV are derived from the germline V gene (reference sequence).